In this sample, the clone carrying this T cell receptor (beta chain) turned up a few times. Antigen specificity is unknown. The data originate from a study of cytomegalovirus exposure and HLA in healthy donors. Regarding the study as a whole: In a later analysis, first-cohort TCR clusters were found to tend to co-occur in the roughly 120 validation repertoires. Under in vitro conditions, a few CMV-associated chains were confirmed as specific for CMV antigens.

The validation cohort, a group of 120 or so subjects, included the donors and was separate from the approximately 680-subject first cohort. Losses at the gene ends were 4 bases for V and 5 bases for J; bases not matched to a gene: 2. The germline V gene has CDR1 LNHDA and CDR2 SQIVND (reference sequence). This CDR3 contains 13 residues. Method: immunoSEQ multiplex PCR; TCRdb's copy keeps in-frame clones and lacks some. In the table there are 330,000 or so clones, 86% of which are singletons. The sequence derives from a woman younger than 35 in good health and CMV-seronegative. The V call is TRBV19, the J call TRBJ2-4, with TRBD2 matching over 7 bases. The sample taken for sequencing was PBMCs. The CDR3 is CASSREGQNIQYF. Here the CDR3 DNA reads TGTGCCAGTAGTAGGGAGGGCCAAAACATTCAGTACTTC.